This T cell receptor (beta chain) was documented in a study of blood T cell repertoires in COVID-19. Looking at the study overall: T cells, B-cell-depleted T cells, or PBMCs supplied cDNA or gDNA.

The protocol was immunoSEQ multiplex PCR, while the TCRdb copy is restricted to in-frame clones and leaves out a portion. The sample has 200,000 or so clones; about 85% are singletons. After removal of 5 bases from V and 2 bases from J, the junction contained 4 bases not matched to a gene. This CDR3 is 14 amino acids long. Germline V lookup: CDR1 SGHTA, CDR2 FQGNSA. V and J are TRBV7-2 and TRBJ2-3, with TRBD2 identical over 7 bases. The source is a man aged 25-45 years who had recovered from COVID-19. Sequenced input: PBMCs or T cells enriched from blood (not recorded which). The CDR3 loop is CASSDGTNTDTQYF. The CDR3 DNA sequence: TGTGCCAGCAGCGATGGGACTAACACAGATACGCAGTATTTT.